This is a list of T cell receptor beta chains from one sample in a study of blood T cell repertoires in COVID-19. Sequenced by immunoSEQ multiplex PCR; TCRdb stores in-frame clones only, minus some. The sample has 100,000 to 150,000 clones; 75% to 85% are singletons. Sequencing input: peripheral blood. All receptors come from a woman aged 45-65 years with acute or convalescent COVID-19. The CDR3 runs from the conserved cysteine through the conserved F or W. D genes are given only for firm matches. Where a row states a size, it is once, few, many or the class of an expanded clone; other rows omit it.

.,TRBJ1-1,TRBV2,.,11,CASSQYTEAFF,TGTGCCAGCTCCCAGTACACTGAAGCTTTCTTT
.,TRBJ2-3,TRBV3-1/TRBV3-2,.,17,CASSQEYRLAGPDTQYF,TGTGCCAGCAGCCAAGAATATCGGCTAGCAGGTCCAGATACGCAGTATTTT
TRBD2,TRBJ2-2,TRBV5-1,.,15,CASSWLTSSTGELFF,TGCGCCAGCAGCTGGTTGACTAGCAGCACCGGGGAGCTGTTTTTT
.,TRBJ1-4,TRBV7-4,few,15,CASTPEGPSGEKLFF,TGTGCCAGCACCCCCGAGGGCCCCTCGGGTGAAAAACTGTTTTTT
TRBD1,TRBJ1-2,TRBV12-3/TRBV12-4,.,13,CASGTGSSYGYTF,TGTGCCAGCGGGACAGGGTCCTCCTATGGCTACACCTTC
.,TRBJ1-6,TRBV6-1,.,21,CASSEARGALLSSSYNSPLHF,TGTGCCAGCAGTGAAGCTCGGGGGGCTTTACTGTCCAGCTCCTATAATTCACCCCTCCACTTT
.,TRBJ1-1,TRBV6-5,.,12,CASGHWNTEAFF,TGTGCCAGCGGACATTGGAACACTGAAGCTTTCTTT
TRBD2,TRBJ2-1,TRBV10-2,.,13,CASSGDYLNEQFF,TGCGCCAGCAGCGGGGACTACCTCAATGAGCAGTTCTTC
TRBD1,TRBJ2-7,TRBV4-2,.,16,CASSQGDRVTSHEQYF,TGTGCCAGCAGCCAAGGAGACAGGGTTACGTCCCACGAGCAGTACTTC
.,TRBJ2-7,TRBV6-5,.,14,CASTGEGGAYEQYF,TGTGCCAGCACCGGGGAGGGGGGCGCGTACGAGCAGTACTTC
.,TRBJ1-2,TRBV29-1,.,12,CSVYAQGDGYTF,TGCAGCGTGTATGCACAGGGAGATGGCTACACCTTC
.,TRBJ2-7,TRBV15,.,14,CATSRAVSGSEQYF,TGTGCCACCAGCAGAGCGGTTTCGGGTTCCGAGCAGTACTTC
.,TRBJ1-6,TRBV9,.,14,CASSSLGGVSPLHF,TGTGCCAGCAGCTCATTGGGGGGGGTTTCACCCCTCCACTTT
.,TRBJ1-2,TRBV6-6,.,13,CASSPTTPSGYTF,TGTGCCAGCAGCCCAACAACACCTTCTGGCTACACCTTC
.,TRBJ2-7,TRBV28,once,15,CASSPGGSSSYEQYF,TGTGCCAGCAGTCCGGGGGGCTCGAGCTCCTACGAGCAGTACTTC
.,TRBJ1-1,TRBV3-1/TRBV3-2,.,13,CASSQGYRTEAFF,TGTGCCAGCAGCCAAGGGTACCGGACTGAAGCTTTCTTT
TRBD1,TRBJ2-3,TRBV2,.,15,CASNPGQGVSDTQYF,TGTGCCAGCAACCCGGGACAGGGGGTTTCAGATACGCAGTATTTT
.,TRBJ2-7,TRBV5-1,.,14,CASSLDPSSYEQYF,TGCGCCAGCAGCTTGGATCCGAGCTCCTACGAGCAGTACTTC
TRBD2,TRBJ2-7,TRBV5-4,few,15,CASSLGREGPHEQYF,TGTGCCAGCAGCTTGGGGCGGGAGGGCCCCCACGAGCAGTACTTC
.,TRBJ2-5,TRBV2,.,14,CASSPGEYQETQYF,TGTGCCAGCAGTCCCGGGGAGTACCAAGAGACCCAGTACTTC
TRBD1,TRBJ2-1,TRBV9,.,16,CASSTAADRGRHEQFF,TGTGCCAGCAGCACTGCCGCCGACAGGGGGCGCCATGAGCAGTTCTTC
.,TRBJ1-2,TRBV9,.,14,CASSRGPIEGGYTF,TGTGCCAGCAGCCGAGGACCGATAGAGGGTGGCTACACCTTC
.,TRBJ1-1,TRBV9,.,13,CASSVTANTEAFF,TGTGCCAGCAGCGTTACAGCGAACACTGAAGCTTTCTTT
.,TRBJ1-3,TRBV5-4,once,17,CASSLDRSIRSGNTIYF,TGTGCCAGCAGCTTGGACAGGTCTATCCGCTCTGGAAACACCATATATTTT
TRBD2,TRBJ2-5,TRBV7-8,.,17,CASSLGSREGRGETQYF,TGTGCCAGCAGTCTTGGTAGTCGGGAGGGCCGGGGAGAGACCCAGTACTTC
TRBD1,TRBJ1-3,TRBV10-3,.,16,CASQGGVWTLRNTIYF,TGTGCCTCCCAGGGGGGCGTCTGGACTTTGCGAAACACCATATATTTT